The rows below give T cell receptor beta chains drawn from one sample of a study of neurological immune-mediated disorders. TCRdb itself ran the 5' RACE reads through MiXCR, one entry per CDR3 protein. The table includes 30,000 to 40,000 distinct CDR3 sequences, about 4.1% detected once. Sequenced sample: PBMCs. The receptors were gathered from a man aged 25-45 years with multiple sclerosis. Each CDR3 is given with its conserved first and last residue. D genes are given only for firm matches. Clone size is given as once, few or many counts, or a class when the clone is expanded.

abundance	d_gene	v_gene	j_gene	CDR3nt	CDR3aa
many	TRBD1	TRBV24-1	TRBJ2-3	TGTGCCACCACGGACAGGGGAACAGATACGCAGTATTTT	CATTDRGTDTQYF
many	NA	TRBV29-1	TRBJ2-6	TGCAGCGTTGGTGGGTCCAACGTCCTGACTTTC	CSVGGSNVLTF
few	NA	TRBV5-1	TRBJ2-2	TGCGCCAGCAGCCCTCTTAGTAACACCGGGGAGCTGTTTTTT	CASSPLSNTGELFF
many	TRBD1	TRBV7-2	TRBJ1-5	TGTGCCAGCAGGTCGACAGGGGACCAGCCCCAGCATTTT	CASRSTGDQPQHF
many	NA	TRBV9	TRBJ2-7	TGTGCCAGCAGCGTAGGAGGGCGTGGGGGCGCATCCTACGAGCAGTACTTC	CASSVGGRGGASYEQYF
many	NA	TRBV29-1	TRBJ1-2	TGCAGCATCGACAGGTTGGACGGCTACACCTTC	CSIDRLDGYTF
few	NA	TRBV5-4	TRBJ1-1	TGTGCCAGCAGCTTGGATCAGGGAACGTACACTGAAGCTTTCTTT	CASSLDQGTYTEAFF
many	NA	TRBV20-1	TRBJ1-4	TGCAGTGCCTTTCGGGGGGCTGGTGAAAAACTGTTTTTT	CSAFRGAGEKLFF
many	NA	TRBV2	TRBJ2-3	TGTGCCAGCAGCACGCTGGAGACTAGCACAGATACGCAGTATTTT	CASSTLETSTDTQYF
many	NA	TRBV24-1	TRBJ1-5	TGTGCCACCAGTGATTCGTATCAGCCCCAGCATTTT	CATSDSYQPQHF
many	NA	TRBV20-1	TRBJ1-4	TGCAGTGCAGTTTTCTCGAGAGAAAAACTGTTTTTT	CSAVFSREKLFF
many	NA	TRBV12-3/TRBV12-4	TRBJ2-3	TGTGCCAGCAGTTCGAGACACCCAGATACGCAGTATTTT	CASSSRHPDTQYF
many	NA	TRBV5-1	TRBJ1-1	TGCGCCAGCAGCTTGGCGACGGCAGGGCAAACTGAAGCTTTCTTT	CASSLATAGQTEAFF